Shown below are 5 T cell receptor beta chains from a single sample sequenced in a study of response to subunit inactivated influenza vaccine. TCRdb recomputed calls from the RT-PCR reads with MiXCR, one row per CDR3 protein. The sample lists 500,000 to 650,000 distinct CDR3 sequences; around 8% were seen once. The material sequenced was PBMCs from blood, taken less than 30 months after vaccination. The receptors were sampled from a man in his fifties or sixties who received an inactivated influenza vaccine.

The V gene is TRBV4-2, the J gene TRBJ2-7; no clear D. Germline V gene sequence: CDR1 LGHNA, CDR2 YNFKEQ. The CDR3 covers 13 residues. Trimming cost V 0 bases and J 8 bases, with 11 bases left between them. The CDR3 loop is CASSQDMARQQYF. The CDR3 DNA follows: TGTGCCAGCAGCCAAGATATGGCCCGCCAGCAGTACTTC.

This clonotype was seen a handful of times. This chain uses TRBV7-8 with TRBJ2-7; 7 bases are a match to TRBD1. CDR3 length: 16 residues. The V segment lost 4 bases and the J segment 4 bases; nucleotides outside the gene matches: 13. Germline loops: CDR1 SGHVS, CDR2 FQNEAQ. CDR3 DNA: TGTGCCAGCAGCTCAGAGTTCCGGGACAGCTTTTACGAGCAGTACTTC. Residues: CASSSEFRDSFYEQYF.

This clonotype occurred a few times. The chain couples TRBV7-9 to TRBJ2-7; D unresolved. This CDR3 has 17 amino acids. Trimming cost V 1 base and J 2 bases, with 18 bases left between them. Germline CDR1 is SEHNR and CDR2 is FQNEAQ (reference sequence). In DNA, the CDR3 is TGTGCCAGCAGCTTAGTAACTTGGGGATCATTCACCTACGAGCAGTACTTC. Protein product: CASSLVTWGSFTYEQYF.

At least ten counts were recorded for this clonotype. The rearrangement links TRBV5-1 to TRBJ2-1, with D possibly TRBD2 on 6 matching bases. CDR1 is SGHRS and CDR2 is YFSETQ in the germline V gene. Trimming took 0 bases from V and 2 from J, leaving 9 bases between them. The CDR3 runs to 15 residues. The DNA for the CDR3 is TGCGCCAGCAGCTTGGTAGCGGCTACCTACAATGAGCAGTTCTTC. This encodes CASSLVAATYNEQFF.

This clonotype was recorded many times. The chain is built from TRBV28 and TRBJ1-4, with TRBD1 matching over 9 bases. The CDR3 length is 18 residues. V gave up 2 bases and J gave up 7 bases; unmatched junction bases: 14. CDR1 and CDR2 from the germline V gene are MDHEN and SYDVKM. The CDR3 region has the DNA TGTGCCAGCAGTTTAATGGCCGGGACAGGGCCCTCGGGTGAAAAACTGTTTTTT. Protein: CASSLMAGTGPSGEKLFF.